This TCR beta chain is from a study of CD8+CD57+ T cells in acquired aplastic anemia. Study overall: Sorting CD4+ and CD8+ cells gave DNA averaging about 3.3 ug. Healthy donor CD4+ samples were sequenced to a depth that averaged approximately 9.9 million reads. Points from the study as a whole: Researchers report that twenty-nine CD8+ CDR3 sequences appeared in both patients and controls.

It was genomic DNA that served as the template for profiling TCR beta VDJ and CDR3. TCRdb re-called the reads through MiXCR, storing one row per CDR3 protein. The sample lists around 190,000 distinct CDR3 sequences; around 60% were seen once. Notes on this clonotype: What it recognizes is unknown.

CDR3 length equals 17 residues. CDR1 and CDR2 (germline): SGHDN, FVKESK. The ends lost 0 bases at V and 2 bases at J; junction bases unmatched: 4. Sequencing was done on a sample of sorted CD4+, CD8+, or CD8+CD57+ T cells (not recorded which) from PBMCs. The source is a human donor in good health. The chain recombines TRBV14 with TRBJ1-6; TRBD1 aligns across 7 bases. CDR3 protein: CASSQDRQGTYNSPLHF. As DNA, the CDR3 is TGTGCCAGCAGCCAAGATAGACAGGGTACCTATAATTCACCCCTCCACTTT.